Below, one TCR beta chain is given with its context. This record belongs to a study of blood T cell repertoires in COVID-19. The CDR3 has 15 residues. Generated by immunoSEQ multiplex PCR, the TCRdb table keeps only in-frame clones and is missing some. Altogether under 300,000 clones are present, about 85% being singletons, with the ten largest covering 7.2%. The receptor was isolated from a man aged 60 to 75 who had recovered from COVID-19. The chain has TRBV21-1 and TRBJ2-3; TRBD2, the table's D call, lacks a check against the DNA. TRBV21-1 is shown as a pseudogene. Material: peripheral blood. The chain's CDR3 is CASSSPGLAGDTQYF. The CDR3 bases are TGTGCCAGCAGCAGCCCGGGACTAGCGGGGGATACGCAGTATTTT.